These 14 T cell receptor beta chains originate from one sample sequenced in a study of cytomegalovirus exposure and HLA in healthy donors. PCR was performed using 60 Vbeta and 13 Jbeta primers. Here immunoSEQ multiplex PCR was the method, and the copy in TCRdb shows in-frame clones only, minus some. The data show under 140,000 clones, 60% to 85% seen once. The sample comprised PBMCs. The receptors shown here come from a woman aged 25-40 years in good health and CMV-seronegative.

The chain has TRBV6-5 and TRBJ2-5; 8 bases fit TRBD1. The ends lost 4 bases at V and 2 bases at J; junction bases unmatched: 3. The CDR3 consists of 14 residues. Germline V gene lookup returns CDR1 MNHEY and CDR2 SVGAGI. CDR3 coding DNA: TGTGCCAGCAGTTCAGGACAGGGACAAGAGACCCAGTACTTC. Its translation is CASSSGQGQETQYF.

This chain joins TRBV15 and TRBJ2-5; 7 bases agree with TRBD2. The junction had 5 bases not matched to a gene; V was cut back by 9 bases and J by 1 base. The CDR3 is 13 residues long. Germline V gives CDR1 LNHNV, CDR2 YYDKDF (reference sequence). For the CDR3, the DNA is TGTGCCACAAACGTAGCGGGCCAAGAGACCCAGTACTTC. Encoded protein: CATNVAGQETQYF.

CDR3 DNA: TGCGCCAGCAGCCAAGTAGGGCTAGCGGGGTACAATGAGCAGTTCTTC. Translated, it gives CASSQVGLAGYNEQFF. V and J are TRBV4-3 and TRBJ2-1, with 9 bases lining up with TRBD2. This CDR3 region has 16 residues. V was clipped by 1 base and J by 4 bases; unmatched bases: 5. CDR1 LGHNA and CDR2 YSLEER come from the germline V gene.

The chain employs TRBV5-8 and TRBJ1-4; no definite D call. Trimming took off 3 bases at V and 6 bases at J, with 9 bases between the two ends. This CDR3 comprises 13 residues. Germline lookup yields CDR1 SGHTS and CDR2 YDEGEE. The CDR3 loop reads CASSYRLYEKLFF. The DNA of the CDR3 is TGTGCCAGCAGCTACCGGTTGTATGAAAAACTGTTTTTT.

The chain carries TRBV30 and TRBJ2-7, with 11 bases fitting TRBD2. The CDR3 consists of 19 residues. Germline V gene lookup returns CDR1 GTSNPN and CDR2 SVGIG (reference sequence). V dropped 3 bases and J dropped 2; count of bases not matched to a gene: 18. Written as DNA, the CDR3 is TGTGCCTGGAGCGCATCTAGCGGGGGGACTCCTCATCCAACCTACGAGCAGTACTTC. It specifies CAWSASSGGTPHPTYEQYF.

Here the CDR3 DNA reads TGTGCCTGGGGTCATGGGGGGTCCGGCTATGGCTACACCTTC. This encodes CAWGHGGSGYGYTF. The chain links TRBV30 to TRBJ1-2; weak D call: TRBD1 (5 bases). The CDR3 has 14 residues. Trimming cost V 5 bases and J 4 bases, with 17 bases left between them. Per germline, CDR1 GTSNPN and CDR2 SVGIG (reference sequence).

The J gene is TRBJ2-7, the V gene TRBV9; no reliable D call. The CDR3 has 14 residues. V dropped 0 bases and J dropped 1 base, with 8 bases sitting between them. Germline CDR1 is SGDLS and CDR2 is YYNGEE. The CDR3 reads CASSVGVESYEQYF. CDR3 DNA: TGTGCCAGCAGCGTAGGTGTAGAATCCTACGAGCAGTACTTC. Supplemented by reference TRBV9 and TRBJ2-7, the full variable domain reads DSGVTQTPKHLITATGQRVTLRCSPRSGDLSVYWYQQSLDQGLQFLIQYYNGEERAKGNILERFSAQQFPDLHSELNLSSLELGDSALYFCASSVGVESYEQYFGPGTRLTVT.

J is TRBJ1-2 and V is TRBV6-1; 9 bases align to TRBD1. From germline, CDR1 is MNHNS and CDR2 SASEGT. The CDR3 totals 15 residues. Trimming at V came to 4 bases and at J to 3 bases, leaving 6 bases not matched to a gene. CDR3 nucleotides: TGTGCCAGCAGTGGACAGGGGGAGGTAGACTATGGCTACACCTTC. It codes for CASSGQGEVDYGYTF.

This chain links TRBV11-2 with TRBJ2-2, with D possibly being TRBD2 (6 bases). The CDR3 loop spans 18 amino acids. CDR1 and CDR2 (germline): SGHAT, FQNNGV. Between the trimmed V and J ends, which lost 3 bases and 0 bases, there was a span of 17 bases. Here the CDR3 reads CASSFGTRLRSNTGELFF. The CDR3 coding sequence is TGTGCCAGCAGCTTCGGGACTCGACTTAGATCGAACACCGGGGAGCTGTTTTTT.

The V and J genes are TRBV5-4 and TRBJ1-2; TRBD1 is a possible D gene (5 bases). Germline values: CDR1 SGHNT, CDR2 YYREEE (reference sequence). The V end lost 3 bases, the J end lost 6 bases, and 15 bases lay between the germline ends. This CDR3 contains 14 residues. CDR3 in DNA: TGTGCCAGCAGCTCGGGACTTAGCACCCATGGCTACACCTTC. Translation: CASSSGLSTHGYTF.

This chain joins TRBV28 and TRBJ2-7, with 8 bases matching TRBD2. The CDR3 runs 13 residues. J lost 2 bases, V lost 5 bases, and 2 bases had no gene match. Germline V gives CDR1 MDHEN, CDR2 SYDVKM. The CDR3 loop reads CASSGTRPYEQYF. For the CDR3, the DNA is TGTGCCAGCAGTGGGACTAGACCCTACGAGCAGTACTTC.

The CDR3 spells CAISESEVTETQYF. In DNA, the CDR3 is TGTGCCATCAGTGAGTCTGAGGTCACTGAGACCCAGTACTTC. This chain joins TRBV10-3 and TRBJ2-5, with no clear D. Germline V lookup: CDR1 ENHRY, CDR2 SYGVKD. The CDR3 is 14 amino acids. Trimming left V 0 bases short and J 5 bases short, with 10 bases between.

This clone showed up just once. This chain connects TRBV4-3 to TRBJ1-5; TRBD1 matches 9 bases. The CDR3 is 16 residues long. V was clipped by 0 bases and J by 4 bases; unmatched bases: 4. Germline V gene lookup returns CDR1 LGHNA and CDR2 YSLEER. The CDR3, as DNA: TGCGCCAGCAGCCAAGACCGACAGGGGGGGAATCAGCCCCAGCATTTT. Its translation: CASSQDRQGGNQPQHF.

This clone has a single count. The V call is TRBV5-1, the J call TRBJ1-2; 7 bases are a match to TRBD1. V was pared by 2 bases and J by 8 bases, with 6 bases of the junction left unmatched. The V gene's germline CDR1 is SGHRS and CDR2 YFSETQ. The CDR3 sequence is 13 residues long. This CDR3 reads CASSLEGADGYTF. The CDR3 region has the DNA TGCGCCAGCAGCTTAGAGGGGGCGGACGGCTACACCTTC.